This T cell receptor (beta chain) was sequenced in a study of patients and donors after allogeneic stem cell transplantation (dated by TCRdb to 2019 to 2021). Concerning this clonotype itself: Its antigen target is currently unknown. No much larger clone exists at a distance of one base, and base qualities are not known.

Libraries were prepared through RT-PCR. The sample was run on a NextSeq 550. TCRdb passed the public sequencing reads through fastp at Q25 and MiXCR, retaining productive beta sequences. Merged by CDR3 protein, the rows form single entries marked with the most common genes and DNA. This sample lists over 150,000 distinct CDR3 sequences; roughly 30% were detected once. The ten top clones hold 2.5% to 3.5% of the sample. This clonotype was obtained from a human donor who was either an allogeneic HSCT recipient or a stem cell or donor lymphocyte infusion donor (not recorded which). It is not recorded whose cells these are; they may come from a transplant donor. The sequenced material came from blood, either unsorted or a sorted T cell fraction (not recorded which).

The CDR3 here reads CASSTTGYSYEQYF. The nucleotides read TGTGCCAGCAGTACCACGGGGTACTCCTACGAGCAGTACTTC. The chain employs TRBV27 and TRBJ2-7; tentative D gene TRBD2, with 5 bases matching. The germline V gene (reference sequence) sets CDR1 to MNHEY and CDR2 to SMNVEV. The V end loses 5 bases and the J end loses 0 bases, and a stretch of 11 bases separates them. The CDR3 runs 14 amino acids, cysteine and phenylalanine included. Of all the DNA, just the CDR3 is kept, 42 bases in frame from base 1.